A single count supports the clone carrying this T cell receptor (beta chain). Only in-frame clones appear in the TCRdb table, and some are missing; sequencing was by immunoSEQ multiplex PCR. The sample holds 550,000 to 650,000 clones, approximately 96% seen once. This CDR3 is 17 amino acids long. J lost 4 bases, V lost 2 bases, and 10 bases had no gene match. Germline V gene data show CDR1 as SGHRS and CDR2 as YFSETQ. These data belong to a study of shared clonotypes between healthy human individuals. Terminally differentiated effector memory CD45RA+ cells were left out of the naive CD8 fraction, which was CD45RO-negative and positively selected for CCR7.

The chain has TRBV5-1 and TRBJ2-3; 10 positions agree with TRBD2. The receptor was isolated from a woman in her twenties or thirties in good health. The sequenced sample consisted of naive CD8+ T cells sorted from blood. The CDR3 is CASSLAPSGSRSDTQYF. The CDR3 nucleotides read TGCGCCAGCAGCTTAGCACCTAGCGGGAGTAGGTCAGATACGCAGTATTTT.